The 17 T cell receptor beta chains below all came from one sample that was sequenced in a study of blood T cell repertoires in COVID-19. Libraries were prepared by immunoSEQ multiplex PCR; TCRdb keeps only in-frame clonotypes and omits some of them. The data show about 160,000 clones, around four fifths seen once. The sample taken for sequencing was PBMCs or T cells enriched from blood (not recorded which). The receptors here all came from a man aged 45-65 years who had recovered from COVID-19.

The chain couples TRBV11-3 to TRBJ2-3; possible D gene TRBD1, 5 bases. In germline, CDR1 is SGHNT, CDR2 YENEEA. There are 14 residues in the CDR3. V shed 4 bases and J shed 6 bases, with 14 bases lying between them. The CDR3, as DNA: TGTGCCAGCAGCTCTGGCGGCCAGGGCGATACGCAGTATTTT. Translated: CASSSGGQGDTQYF.

The rearrangement links TRBV19 to TRBJ1-1; possible D gene TRBD1, 6 bases. The germline V and J ends were trimmed by 6 bases and 2 bases, with 10 bases remaining between them. CDR1 is LNHDA and CDR2 is SQIVND in the germline V gene (reference sequence). The CDR3 loop spans 13 amino acids. The CDR3: CASRRQANTEAFF. DNA of the CDR3: TGTGCCAGTAGGCGACAGGCCAACACTGAAGCTTTCTTT.

This chain joins TRBV6-1 and TRBJ1-5, with 7 bases lining up with TRBD1. Germline CDR1 is MNHNS and CDR2 is SASEGT. With 2 bases clipped from V and 0 bases from J, the junction kept 7 bases outside the gene matches. The CDR3 runs to 17 residues. The CDR3 coding sequence is TGTGCCAGCAGTGAATACGGGACAGTGATTAGCAATCAGCCCCAGCATTTT. Translated: CASSEYGTVISNQPQHF.

The chain links TRBV5-5 to TRBJ1-5; TRBD1 is a possible D gene (6 bases). The V end was cut by 2 bases, the J end by 0 bases, with 12 bases between. Germline values: CDR1 SGHKS, CDR2 YYEKEE (reference sequence). The CDR3 sequence is 16 residues long. This CDR3 is CASSLGGRASNQPQHF. As DNA, the CDR3 is TGTGCCAGCAGCTTAGGGGGGAGGGCTAGCAATCAGCCCCAGCATTTT.

The rearrangement joins TRBV5-1 to TRBJ1-6; 8 bases align to TRBD1. Unmatched junction bases numbered 8, after V lost 3 bases and J lost 9 bases. Germline CDR1 and CDR2: SGHRS and YFSETQ. The length of the CDR3 is 15 residues. The CDR3 region is CASSSRTGNGSPLHF. CDR3 DNA: TGCGCCAGCAGCTCGCGGACAGGGAACGGTTCACCCCTCCACTTT.

The chain links TRBV6-1 to TRBJ1-2; 10 nucleotides agree with TRBD1. The V segment lost 0 bases and the J segment 2 bases; nucleotides outside the gene matches: 3. CDR3 length equals 16 residues. Germline V CDR1 and CDR2: MNHNS, SASEGT. CDR3 residues: CASSEAGQGFNYGYTF. The DNA of the CDR3 is TGTGCCAGCAGTGAAGCGGGACAGGGGTTCAACTATGGCTACACCTTC.

The chain's CDR3 is CASSIDRNSNQPQHF. In DNA, the CDR3 is TGTGCCAGCAGTATAGACAGGAATAGCAATCAGCCCCAGCATTTT. The chain carries TRBV2 and TRBJ1-5; the D gene is possibly TRBD1 (6 bases). V lost 5 bases to trimming and J lost 0 bases, with 11 bases between them. The CDR3 runs 15 residues. Germline loops: CDR1 SNHLY, CDR2 FYNNEI.

This chain joins TRBV19 and TRBJ2-7, with TRBD1 matching over 9 bases. This CDR3 is built from 15 residues. Looked up from germline, CDR1 is LNHDA and CDR2 is SQIVND (reference sequence). V lost 4 bases to trimming and J lost 2 bases; unmatched junction nucleotides: 6. CDR3 loop: CASSTGTGRTYEQYF. CDR3 nucleotide sequence: TGTGCCAGTAGTACCGGGACAGGGAGGACCTACGAGCAGTACTTC.

V usage is TRBV10-1 and J usage is TRBJ1-6, with D maybe TRBD1 (5 bases). Germline values: CDR1 WNHNN, CDR2 SYGVQD (reference sequence). Trimming left V 6 bases short and J 7 bases short, with 16 bases between. The CDR3 runs to 15 residues. CDR3 sequence (DNA): TGCGCCAGCAGAGAGACAGCCTTAAGAAATTCACCCCTCCACTTT. Protein: CASRETALRNSPLHF.

V and J are TRBV6-5 and TRBJ1-2, with TRBD1 as a possible D gene (5 bases). CDR1 is MNHEY and CDR2 is SVGAGI in the germline V gene. The CDR3 length is 15 residues. The V gene lost 0 bases and the J gene lost 2 bases, with 10 bases spanning the gap. CDR3 amino acids: CASSYSTEANYGYTF. The CDR3 DNA reads as TGTGCCAGCAGTTACTCGACAGAAGCCAACTATGGCTACACCTTC.

This rearrangement joins TRBV5-1 to TRBJ1-5; D gene ambiguous. The CDR3 is made up of 15 amino acids. Trimming stripped 2 bases from V and 0 bases from J, with 9 bases between. Germline V gene sequence: CDR1 SGHRS, CDR2 YFSETQ. CDR3 in amino acids: CASSFNGDSNQPQHF. The CDR3 coding sequence is TGCGCCAGCAGCTTTAACGGGGATAGCAATCAGCCCCAGCATTTT. The full variable domain, its missing parts supplied by reference TRBV5-1 and TRBJ1-5, is KAGVTQTPRYLIKTRGQQVTLSCSPISGHRSVSWYQQTPGQGLQFLFEYFSETQRNKGNFPGRFSGRQFSNSRSEMNVSTLELGDSALYLCASSFNGDSNQPQHFGDGTRLSIL.

J is TRBJ1-1 and V is TRBV9; the D gene is possibly TRBD1 (6 bases). V lost 7 bases, J lost 0 bases, and 19 bases lay in between. Germline assignment: CDR1 SGDLS and CDR2 YYNGEE. CDR3 length: 16 amino acids. The CDR3 here is CASSPGHLTMNTEAFF. DNA for the CDR3: TGTGCCAGCTCACCGGGACACCTTACGATGAACACTGAAGCTTTCTTT.

The V call is TRBV14, the J call TRBJ2-1; 9 bases are shared with TRBD2. The CDR3 length is 16 residues. CDR1 and CDR2 (germline): SGHDN, FVKESK. J gave up 2 bases and V 3 bases, and 5 bases lay outside the gene matches. This CDR3 reads CASSHAGGGAYNEQFF. For the CDR3, the DNA is TGTGCCAGCAGCCACGCTGGCGGGGGGGCCTACAATGAGCAGTTCTTC.

This clone turned up a few times. J is TRBJ1-1 and V is TRBV29-1; weak D call: TRBD1 (6 bases). The CDR3 extends over 10 amino acids. Germline assignment: CDR1 SQVTM and CDR2 ANQGSEA. Trimming cost V 5 bases and J 9 bases, with 10 bases left between them. CDR3 in amino acids: CSVNQGKAFF. The CDR3 DNA reads TGCAGCGTTAATCAGGGGAAAGCTTTCTTT.

There are a few counts of this clone. CDR3 nucleotide sequence: TGTGCCAGCAGCCCACCTCGGGAAAACATTCAGTACTTC. It specifies CASSPPRENIQYF. The rearrangement joins TRBV9 to TRBJ2-4; D unresolved. The germline gives CDR1 SGDLS, CDR2 YYNGEE. The CDR3 runs to 13 residues. Deletions cut 4 bases from V and 5 bases from J, with 10 bases between.

The rearrangement joins TRBV3-1 (or the pseudogene TRBV3-2) to TRBJ2-7; perhaps TRBD1 as D (6 bases). With 4 bases removed from V and 2 bases from J, the gap between germline ends came to 15 bases. CDR1 is LGHDT and CDR2 is YNNKEL in the germline V gene (reference sequence). This CDR3 region has 15 residues. CDR3 region: CASSPGTRPPYEQYF. The CDR3 DNA follows: TGTGCCAGCAGCCCCGGGACAAGGCCCCCCTACGAGCAGTACTTC.

The V call is TRBV21-1, the J call TRBJ2-7; TRBD1 reflects the table's D call only, with no check against the DNA. TRBV21-1 is reported as a pseudogene. The CDR3 covers 14 residues. The CDR3 region has the DNA TGTGCCAGCACCCCACCAGGGGTCTCCTACGAGCAGTACTTC. Its protein product is CASTPPGVSYEQYF.